The 10 T cell receptor beta chains below were found in one sample sequenced in a study of low-dose radiotherapy and immunotherapy resistance in tumors. Noted time point: after trial treatment. Treatment given: LDRT plus nivolumab, ipilimumab, low-dose cyclophosphamide and aspirin (RACIN trial). With TRAV- and TRBV-specific primers, first-strand cDNA was made, covering the alpha and beta chains. The PCR that amplified TCRs ran for approximately 20 cycles, relying on a constant-region primer and a V-primer adapter. TCRdb re-analysed the reads in MiXCR, keeping a single row per CDR3 protein. The table records more than 50,000 distinct CDR3 sequences, around a quarter of them present only once. Specimen: PBMCs, collected after low-dose radiotherapy plus immunotherapy. All receptors derive from a male donor with prostate cancer.

The sample holds many counts of this clonotype. The chain recombines TRBV6-5 with TRBJ2-3; 11 positions match TRBD2. CDR1 is MNHEY and CDR2 is SVGAGI in the germline V gene. The V gene end was trimmed by 5 bases and the J gene end by 5 bases; junction bases not matched to a gene: 3. This CDR3 has 14 amino acids. CDR3 DNA: TGTGCCAGCAGTCGTAGCGGGAGGGTAGATACGCAGTATTTT. It translates to CASSRSGRVDTQYF.

This clonotype was observed many times. The J gene is TRBJ2-5, the V gene TRBV6-2 or TRBV6-3; D unresolved. The CDR3 totals 15 residues. CDR1 and CDR2 (germline): MNHEY, SVGEGT. Deletions cut 5 bases from V and 5 bases from J, with 18 bases between. The CDR3 sequence: CASSTGGPPGETQYF. In DNA, the CDR3 is TGTGCCAGCAGTACGGGCGGTCCTCCCGGTGAGACCCAGTACTTC.

This clonotype was recorded many times. The chain links TRBV29-1 to TRBJ1-3; no reliable D call. V was cut by 4 bases and J by 0 bases, with 10 bases left in between. From germline, CDR1 is SQVTM and CDR2 ANQGSEA. This CDR3 region has 14 residues. The CDR3 DNA sequence: TGCAGCGTTGTTTCGGATGGCTCTGGAAACACCATATATTTT. It specifies CSVVSDGSGNTIYF.

This clonotype appeared many times. The chain couples TRBV4-1 to TRBJ2-1; 13 positions agree with TRBD2. V was clipped by 5 bases and J by 8 bases; unmatched bases: 6. The CDR3 covers 15 residues. CDR1 is MGHRA, CDR2 YSYEKL, per germline. DNA for the CDR3: TGCGCCAGCAGCGCCGGGACTAGCGGGATCGATGAGCAGTTCTTC. This gives the protein CASSAGTSGIDEQFF.

This rearrangement joins TRBV10-3 to TRBJ2-7; possible D gene TRBD1, 6 bases. Germline lookup yields CDR1 ENHRY and CDR2 SYGVKD. V was trimmed by 3 bases and J by 2 bases, leaving 14 bases between them. The CDR3 covers 15 residues. CDR3 sequence (DNA): TGTGCCATCAGTGACATAACAGGGAATCCCTACGAGCAGTACTTC. Protein product: CAISDITGNPYEQYF.

This clonotype was detected ten times or more. V gene TRBV9 combines with J gene TRBJ2-7, with a possible D match to TRBD2 (5 bases). The CDR3 is 15 amino acids. V was cut by 6 bases and J by 3 bases, with 19 bases left in between. Germline loops: CDR1 SGDLS, CDR2 YYNGEE. The CDR3, as DNA: TGTGCCAGCAACGATCGCGTAGCGTACAACTACGAGCAGTACTTC. It yields the protein CASNDRVAYNYEQYF. Drawing the rest from reference TRBV9 and TRBJ2-7, the complete variable domain is DSGVTQTPKHLITATGQRVTLRCSPRSGDLSVYWYQQSLDQGLQFLIQYYNGEERAKGNILERFSAQQFPDLHSELNLSSLELGDSALYFCASNDRVAYNYEQYFGPGTRLTVT.

This clonotype was picked up many times. This sequence joins TRBV5-1 and TRBJ2-6; 7 nucleotides align to TRBD2. Germline V lookup: CDR1 SGHRS, CDR2 YFSETQ. The length of the CDR3 is 16 residues. Losses at the gene ends were 3 bases for V and 0 bases for J; bases not matched to a gene: 3. CDR3 nucleotide sequence: TGCGCCAGCAGCTGGGCGGGAGACTCTGGGGCCAACGTCCTGACTTTC. This gives the protein CASSWAGDSGANVLTF.

This clonotype was observed a handful of times. V usage is TRBV3-1 and J usage is TRBJ2-6; no reliable D call. Per the germline V gene, CDR1 is LGHDT and CDR2 is YNNKEL (reference sequence). The CDR3 length is 14 residues. V shed 5 bases and J shed 3 bases, with 8 bases lying between them. The CDR3 DNA reads TGTGCCAGCAGCGCAAGGATTGGGGCCAACGTCCTGACTTTC. Amino acids: CASSARIGANVLTF.

This clonotype was seen once. V gene TRBV4-3 combines with J gene TRBJ2-1; TRBD2 matches 7 bases. The CDR3 is 14 amino acids. Germline CDR1 and CDR2: LGHNA and YSLEER. The J segment lost 12 bases and the V segment lost 0 bases, leaving 8 bases of the junction unmatched. In nucleotides, the CDR3 is TGCGCCAGCAGCCAAGACTGGCTAGCGGAGCGGCAGTTCTTC. Amino acid sequence: CASSQDWLAERQFF.

As for this clonotype: A much more abundant neighbour one base away suggests this may be a read error. Likely a read error: the CDR3 ends without its conserved phenylalanine or tryptophan. The chain carries TRBV7-6 and TRBJ2-3; 7 nucleotides agree with TRBD1. The junction had 2 bases not matched to a gene; V was cut back by 5 bases and J by 0 bases. Germline lookup yields CDR1 SGHVS and CDR2 FNYEAQ. The CDR3 runs to 14 residues. In DNA form, the CDR3 reads TGTGCCAGCAGCCAGGGACAGAGCACAGATACGCAGTATTTA. Its protein is CASSQGQSTDTQYL.